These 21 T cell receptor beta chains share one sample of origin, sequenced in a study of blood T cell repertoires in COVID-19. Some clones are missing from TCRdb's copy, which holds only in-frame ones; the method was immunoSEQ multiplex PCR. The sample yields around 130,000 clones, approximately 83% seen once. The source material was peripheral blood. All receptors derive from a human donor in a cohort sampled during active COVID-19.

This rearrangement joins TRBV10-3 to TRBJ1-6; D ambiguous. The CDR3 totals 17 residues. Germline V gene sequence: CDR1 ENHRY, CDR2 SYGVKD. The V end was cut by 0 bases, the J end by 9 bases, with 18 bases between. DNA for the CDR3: TGTGCCATCAGTGAGTCATCGACGGCCGGGAAGAGTTCACCCCTCCACTTT. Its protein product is CAISESSTAGKSSPLHF.

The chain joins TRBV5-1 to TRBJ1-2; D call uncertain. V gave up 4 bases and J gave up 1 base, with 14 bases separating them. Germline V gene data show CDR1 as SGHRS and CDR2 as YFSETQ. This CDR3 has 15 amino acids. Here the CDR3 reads CASSPTGLVNYGYTF. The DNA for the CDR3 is TGCGCCAGCAGCCCCACCGGACTCGTTAACTATGGCTACACCTTC.

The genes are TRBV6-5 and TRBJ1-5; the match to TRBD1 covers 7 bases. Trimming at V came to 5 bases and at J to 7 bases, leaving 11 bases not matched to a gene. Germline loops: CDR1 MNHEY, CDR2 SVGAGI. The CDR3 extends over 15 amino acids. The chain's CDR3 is CASSPSTGQLQPQHF. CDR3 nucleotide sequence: TGTGCCAGCAGTCCATCGACAGGGCAGCTCCAGCCCCAGCATTTT.

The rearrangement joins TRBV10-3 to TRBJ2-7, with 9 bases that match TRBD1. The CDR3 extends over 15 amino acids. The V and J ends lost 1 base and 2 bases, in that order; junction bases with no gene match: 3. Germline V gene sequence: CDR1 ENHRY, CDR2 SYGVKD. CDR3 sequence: CAISELGTGTYEQYF. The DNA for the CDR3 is TGTGCCATCAGTGAGTTAGGGACAGGGACCTACGAGCAGTACTTC.

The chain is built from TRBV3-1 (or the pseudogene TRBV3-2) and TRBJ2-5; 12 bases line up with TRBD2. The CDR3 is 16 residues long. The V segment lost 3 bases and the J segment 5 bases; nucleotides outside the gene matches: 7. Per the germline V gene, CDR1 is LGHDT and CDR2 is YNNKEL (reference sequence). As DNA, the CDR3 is TGTGCCAGCAGCCATACTAGCGGGGGGCCCTCTGAGACCCAGTACTTC. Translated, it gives CASSHTSGGPSETQYF.

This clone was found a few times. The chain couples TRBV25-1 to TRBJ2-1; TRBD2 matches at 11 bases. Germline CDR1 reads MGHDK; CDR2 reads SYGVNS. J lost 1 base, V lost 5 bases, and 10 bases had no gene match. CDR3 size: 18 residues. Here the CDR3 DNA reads TGTGCCAGCAGTCGGAGTAGCGGGGGGGCCGAGTCCTACAATGAGCAGTTCTTC. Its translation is CASSRSSGGAESYNEQFF.

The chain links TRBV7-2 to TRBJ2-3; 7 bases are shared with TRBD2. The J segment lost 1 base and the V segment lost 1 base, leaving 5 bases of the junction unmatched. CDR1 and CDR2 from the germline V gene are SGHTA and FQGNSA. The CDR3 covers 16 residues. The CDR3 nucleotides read TGTGCCAGCAGCTTAGTCTGGGCGGGGGGCACAGATACGCAGTATTTT. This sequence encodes CASSLVWAGGTDTQYF.

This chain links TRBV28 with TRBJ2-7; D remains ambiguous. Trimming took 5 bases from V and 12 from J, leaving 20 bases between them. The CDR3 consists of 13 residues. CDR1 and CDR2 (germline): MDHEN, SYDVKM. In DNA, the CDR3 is TGTGCCAGCAGTCCGCCCAATCTCTCTCAGGCGTACTTC. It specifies CASSPPNLSQAYF.

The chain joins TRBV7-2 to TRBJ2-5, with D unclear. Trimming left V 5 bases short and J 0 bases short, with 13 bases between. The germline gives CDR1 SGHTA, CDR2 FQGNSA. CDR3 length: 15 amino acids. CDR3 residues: CASSAAVKYQETQYF. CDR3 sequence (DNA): TGTGCCAGCAGCGCGGCGGTCAAGTACCAAGAGACCCAGTACTTC. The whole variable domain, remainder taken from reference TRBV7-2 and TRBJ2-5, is GAGVSQSPSNKVTEKGKDVELRCDPISGHTALYWYRQSLGQGLEFLIYFQGNSAPDKSGLPSDRFSAERTGGSVSTLTIQRTQQEDSAVYLCASSAAVKYQETQYFGPGTRLLVL.

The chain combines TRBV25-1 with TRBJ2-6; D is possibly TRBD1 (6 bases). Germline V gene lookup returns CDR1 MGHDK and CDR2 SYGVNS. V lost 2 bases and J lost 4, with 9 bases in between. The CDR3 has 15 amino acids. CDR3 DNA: TGTGCCAGCAGTGAACCGGGGACAGGGGCCAACGTCCTGACTTTC. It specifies CASSEPGTGANVLTF.

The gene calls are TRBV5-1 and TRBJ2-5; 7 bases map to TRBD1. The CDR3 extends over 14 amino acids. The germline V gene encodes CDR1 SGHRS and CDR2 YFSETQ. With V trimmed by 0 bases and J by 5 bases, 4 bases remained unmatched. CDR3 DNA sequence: TGCGCCAGCAGCTTGGTGACAGGGCTGGAGACCCAGTACTTC. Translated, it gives CASSLVTGLETQYF.

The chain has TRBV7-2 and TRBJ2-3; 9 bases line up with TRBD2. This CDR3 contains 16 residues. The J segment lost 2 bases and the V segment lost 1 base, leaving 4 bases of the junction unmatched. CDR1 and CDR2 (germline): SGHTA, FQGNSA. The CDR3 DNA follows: TGTGCCAGCAGCTTAGTAGCGGGGGCCACCACAGATACGCAGTATTTT. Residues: CASSLVAGATTDTQYF.

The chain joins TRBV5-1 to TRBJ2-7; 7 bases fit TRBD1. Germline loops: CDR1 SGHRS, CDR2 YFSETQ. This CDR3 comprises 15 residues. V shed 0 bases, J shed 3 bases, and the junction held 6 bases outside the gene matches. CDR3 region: CASSLDPGQHYEQYF. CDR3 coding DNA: TGCGCCAGCAGCTTGGATCCGGGACAGCACTACGAGCAGTACTTC.

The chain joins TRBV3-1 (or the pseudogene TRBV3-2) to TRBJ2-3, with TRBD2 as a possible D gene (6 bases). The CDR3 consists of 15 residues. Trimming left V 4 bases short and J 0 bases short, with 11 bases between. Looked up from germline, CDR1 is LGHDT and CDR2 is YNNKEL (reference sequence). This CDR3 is CASSLSGTSTDTQYF. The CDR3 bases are TGTGCCAGCAGCCTGTCCGGGACTAGCACAGATACGCAGTATTTT.

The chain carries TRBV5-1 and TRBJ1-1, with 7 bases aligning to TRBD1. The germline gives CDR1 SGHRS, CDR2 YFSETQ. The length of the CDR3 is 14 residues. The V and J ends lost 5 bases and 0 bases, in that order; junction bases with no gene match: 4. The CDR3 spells CASRVGQLNTEAFF. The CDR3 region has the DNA TGCGCCAGCAGAGTGGGACAGTTGAACACTGAAGCTTTCTTT.

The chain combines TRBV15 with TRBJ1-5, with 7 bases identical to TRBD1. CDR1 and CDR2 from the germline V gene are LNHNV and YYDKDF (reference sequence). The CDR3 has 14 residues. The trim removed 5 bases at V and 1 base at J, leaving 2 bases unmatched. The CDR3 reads CATSWGQSNQPQHF. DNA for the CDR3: TGTGCCACCAGCTGGGGACAGAGCAATCAGCCCCAGCATTTT.

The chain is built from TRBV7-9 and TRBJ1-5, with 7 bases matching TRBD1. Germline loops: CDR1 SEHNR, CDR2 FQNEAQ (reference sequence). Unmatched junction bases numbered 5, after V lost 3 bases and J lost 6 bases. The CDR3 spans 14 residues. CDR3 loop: CASSFGTVSQPQHF. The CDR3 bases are TGTGCCAGCAGCTTCGGGACAGTCAGTCAGCCCCAGCATTTT.

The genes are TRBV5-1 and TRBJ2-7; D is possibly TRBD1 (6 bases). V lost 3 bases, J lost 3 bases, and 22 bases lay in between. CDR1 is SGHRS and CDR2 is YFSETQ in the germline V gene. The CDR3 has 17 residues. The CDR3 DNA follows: TGCGCCAGCAGCTACTCGACAGGTCTCGGCCTAAGCTACGAGCAGTACTTC. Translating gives CASSYSTGLGLSYEQYF.

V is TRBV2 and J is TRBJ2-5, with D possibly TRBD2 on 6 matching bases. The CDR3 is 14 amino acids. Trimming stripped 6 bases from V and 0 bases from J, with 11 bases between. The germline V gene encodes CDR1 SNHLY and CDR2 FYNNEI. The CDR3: CASSGGEYQETQYF. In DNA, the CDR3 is TGTGCCAGCAGCGGGGGAGAGTACCAAGAGACCCAGTACTTC.

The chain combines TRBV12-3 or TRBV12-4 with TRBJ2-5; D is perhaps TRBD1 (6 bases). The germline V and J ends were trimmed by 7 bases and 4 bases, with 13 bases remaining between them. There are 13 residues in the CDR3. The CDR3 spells CASTNRERETQYF. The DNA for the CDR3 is TGTGCCAGCACCAACAGGGAGCGAGAGACCCAGTACTTC.

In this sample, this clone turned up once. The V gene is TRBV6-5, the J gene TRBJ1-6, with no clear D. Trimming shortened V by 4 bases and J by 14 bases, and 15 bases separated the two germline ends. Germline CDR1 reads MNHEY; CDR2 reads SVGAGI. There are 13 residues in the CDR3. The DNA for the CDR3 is TGTGCCAGCAGTTCCTCGCAGGCCAAAGCCCTCCACTTT. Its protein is CASSSSQAKALHF.